This T cell receptor (beta chain) was found in a study of blood T cell dynamics during melanoma immunotherapy (dated by TCRdb to the early 2020s). Study-wide context: All patients had metastatic melanoma and were given first-line pembrolizumab or nivolumab plus ipilimumab as standard of care in the United Kingdom. Peripheral T cell receptor repertoires of metastatic melanoma patients were profiled before and after one cycle of checkpoint inhibitor therapy to find early correlates of response. The training cohort was made up of consecutive patients, while a further independent group of patients from the same centre was pooled to form an external validation set. The paper as a whole reports these results and caveats: The relatively small sample size was acknowledged as something that could potentially limit how far the results can be generalized. Patients who later achieved disease control showed a bifurcated PBMC repertoire reorganization at W3, with increased clonality or increased diversity, unlike progressors. The study was unable to establish whether the T cell clones driving the repertoire changes were melanoma-specific or instead reflected general immune activation.

This clone came up a few times. Its antigen target is currently unknown. No base-level quality is on record; no much larger clone is a single base apart. Other DNA sequences in the sample encode the same CDR3. The time point label for this specimen denotes: week 3, after first cycle of checkpoint inhibitor. Blood samples were taken before treatment (T0) and at week 3 (W3), following the first cycle of checkpoint blockade. Except for two patients with rapid clinical progression, response was assessed 12 weeks after the first infusion by RECIST 1.1; disease control meant complete response, partial response or stable disease. Any patient who had received prior systemic cancer treatment, was on concomitant immunosuppressant therapy or had synchronous other active malignancies was excluded. Both bulk PBMC and plasma cell-free DNA were sequenced for TCR beta so that circulating cells and T cell turnover could be tracked. Lymphoprep and SepMate tubes were used to isolate PBMC from blood, and red cell lysis was then performed. DNA from PBMC and sorted T cell subsets was extracted with QIAamp DNA Blood Mini kits.

For every bulk PBMC sample, a fixed 350 ng of DNA was loaded. The immunoSEQ TCRb Assay kit was used according to manufacturer instructions to amplify TCR beta CDR3 sequences from genomic DNA. The KAPA Library Quantification Kit for Illumina platforms was used to quantify pooled libraries by qPCR. Pooled libraries were clustered at roughly 0.6-1.2 pM and sequenced on an Illumina NextSeq 500. In the original analysis: TCR data were analyzed using immunoSEQ ANALYZER and the R LymphoSeq package. A rearrangement efficiency score was calculated as productive divided by the sum of productive and non-productive CDR3 sequences. Clonality was measured with the Gini coefficient and diversity with the Renyi index at alpha=1, and both measures were compared pairwise between timepoints within each patient. In LymphoSeq, clonal relatedness was computed with an edit distance of 3 and repertoire similarity was computed with the Bhattacharyya coefficient. To classify response, a linear discriminant analysis based on week-3 changes in clonality and diversity was built using the R MASS and caret packages. TCRdb limited this immuneACCESS table to in-frame rearrangements with V and J called. A share of clones is missing; checked studies link under half to unresolved V genes, and the rest is unexplained. V and J calls and clone size are copied from that table; D and trimming were computed from the DNA. The sample table records 10,000 to 15,000 clones; more than 75% of these occur just once. About 4% of the sample is in the top ten clones.

The CDR3 measures 13 amino acids from cysteine to phenylalanine. The kept DNA is CDR3 alone, 39 bases in frame from the first base. Sequences SGHVS (CDR1) and FNYEAQ (CDR2) are obtained from the germline V gene. V is clipped by 1 base and J by 4 bases, and the sequence between their germline boundaries is 8 bases long. This receptor was taken from a human donor with melanoma. This chain is built from TRBV7-6 and TRBJ2-7; the D gene cannot be named for sure. Sample: blood, taken from a patient treated with checkpoint blockade. CDR3 region: CASSLGPNYEQYF. The nucleotide sequence reads as follows: TGTGCCAGCAGCTTAGGCCCAAATTACGAGCAGTACTTC.